This entry lists 32 T cell receptor beta chains sequenced from one sample in a study of beta chain features in type 1 diabetes. Isolated RNA was reverse transcribed in full, so expressed TCRB transcripts were sequenced. Measured with immunoSEQ multiplex PCR; TCRdb has only the in-frame clones, and not every one. The sample shows tens of thousands of clones, roughly half of them seen only once. Notes on the study in general: Type 1 diabetes patients had moderately but significantly shorter TCRB CDR3s in all four CD4+ subsets.

Their recognized antigens are unknown. Sequencing used Tregs from blood. The receptors derive from a woman between 40 and 50 years old with type 1 diabetes.

The gene calls are TRBV6-6 and TRBJ1-6, with 9 bases lining up with TRBD1. Trimming took 5 bases from V and 6 from J; bases not matched to a gene: 2. The CDR3 is made up of 14 amino acids. CDR1 is MNHNY and CDR2 is SVGAGI in the germline V gene (reference sequence). The CDR3 bases are TGTGCCAGCAGTGACAGGGGGGGTAATTCACCCCTCCACTTT. Protein product: CASSDRGGNSPLHF.

The genes are TRBV7-2 and TRBJ2-7, with D uncertain. The germline V and J ends were trimmed by 3 bases and 1 base, with 10 bases remaining between them. Per the germline V gene, CDR1 is SGHTA and CDR2 is FQGNSA. This CDR3 spans 14 amino acids. CDR3 sequence (DNA): TGTGCCAGCAGCTTCTTCCAACAGTCCTACGAGCAGTACTTC. This codes for CASSFFQQSYEQYF.

The chain carries TRBV10-3 and TRBJ2-3; TRBD2 aligns across 9 bases. V lost 10 bases, J lost 2 bases, and 10 bases stayed unmatched. CDR1 is ENHRY, CDR2 SYGVKD, per germline. The CDR3 length is 15 residues. This CDR3 reads CATYPGLAYTDTQYF. DNA of the CDR3: TGTGCCACATATCCGGGACTAGCCTACACAGATACGCAGTATTTT.

The chain carries TRBV7-8 and TRBJ2-6, with 7 bases that match TRBD2. The V segment lost 2 bases and the J segment 2 bases; nucleotides outside the gene matches: 3. The CDR3 has 16 amino acids. Per germline, CDR1 SGHVS and CDR2 FQNEAQ. In DNA form, the CDR3 reads TGTGCCAGCAGCTTAAGACGGGGGGCTGGGGCCAACGTCCTGACTTTC. Its translation is CASSLRRGAGANVLTF. Variable domain in full (rest from reference TRBV7-8 and TRBJ2-6): GAGVSQSPRYKVAKRGQDVALRCDPISGHVSLFWYQQALGQGPEFLTYFQNEAQLDKSGLPSDRFFAERPEGSVSTLKIQRTQQEDSAVYLCASSLRRGAGANVLTFGAGSRLTVL.

The table lists this clone with a few counts. CDR3 region: CASSFQVLNTGELFF. CDR3 coding DNA: TGTGCCAGCAGTTTTCAGGTGCTGAACACCGGGGAGCTGTTTTTT. This chain connects TRBV28 to TRBJ2-2; D not certain. V lost 3 bases, J lost 1 base, and 9 bases lay in between. Germline V lookup: CDR1 MDHEN, CDR2 SYDVKM. CDR3 length equals 15 residues.

The J gene is TRBJ2-7, the V gene TRBV6-1; D gene unclear. The CDR3 loop spans 12 amino acids. Germline values: CDR1 MNHNS, CDR2 SASEGT. With 5 bases removed from V and 1 base from J, the gap between germline ends came to 6 bases. CDR3 region: CASSLLSYEQYF. CDR3 coding DNA: TGTGCCAGCAGTTTGCTATCCTACGAGCAGTACTTC.

There are a few counts of this clone. The chain employs TRBV11-2 and TRBJ2-7, with a weak D call TRBD1 (5 bases). Germline CDR1 is SGHAT and CDR2 is FQNNGV. V was shortened by 3 bases and J by 6 bases, with 18 bases between the two germline ends. The CDR3 covers 15 residues. DNA of the CDR3: TGTGCCAGCAGCTTGGGATGGGGCAGGGTAACCGAGCAGTACTTC. This sequence encodes CASSLGWGRVTEQYF.

V is TRBV9 and J is TRBJ2-1; 10 nucleotides agree with TRBD2. The germline gives CDR1 SGDLS, CDR2 YYNGEE. V lost 2 bases to trimming and J lost 1 base; unmatched junction nucleotides: 3. The CDR3 runs to 16 residues. The CDR3 bases are TGTGCCAGCAGCGTCAGCGGGGGGGTTTCCTACAATGAGCAGTTCTTC. Encoded protein: CASSVSGGVSYNEQFF. Supplemented by reference TRBV9 and TRBJ2-1, the full variable domain reads DSGVTQTPKHLITATGQRVTLRCSPRSGDLSVYWYQQSLDQGLQFLIQYYNGEERAKGNILERFSAQQFPDLHSELNLSSLELGDSALYFCASSVSGGVSYNEQFFGPGTRLTVL.

This chain connects TRBV29-1 to TRBJ2-7; 8 bases are a match to TRBD1. Germline values: CDR1 SQVTM, CDR2 ANQGSEA. This CDR3 contains 13 residues. V gave up 7 bases and J gave up 7 bases; unmatched junction bases: 12. The CDR3 nucleotides read TGCAGCGCTGGAACAGGGGGAAGGGGGGAGCAGTACTTC. This sequence encodes CSAGTGGRGEQYF.

The J gene is TRBJ1-1, the V gene TRBV10-3; TRBD1 matches 8 bases. This CDR3 spans 15 amino acids. Germline CDR1 is ENHRY and CDR2 is SYGVKD. Trimming took 6 bases from V and 1 from J; bases not matched to a gene: 7. In DNA, the CDR3 is TGTGCCATCAGGGGCCCCCAGGGGGCGAACACTGAAGCTTTCTTT. This encodes CAIRGPQGANTEAFF.

This clone was detected a few times. The chain joins TRBV7-2 to TRBJ1-1; D is perhaps TRBD1 (6 bases). V dropped 3 bases and J dropped 4 bases, with 12 bases sitting between them. This CDR3 contains 14 residues. CDR1 is SGHTA and CDR2 is FQGNSA in the germline V gene. DNA of the CDR3: TGTGCCAGCAGCTTTCCAGGGGCCTCCACTGAAGCTTTCTTT. Protein sequence: CASSFPGASTEAFF.

This clone came up a few times. The chain uses TRBV5-8 and TRBJ1-4; 7 bases are a match to TRBD1. Trimming cost V 4 bases and J 8 bases; bases outside gene matches: 8. The V gene's germline CDR1 is SGHTS and CDR2 YDEGEE. The CDR3 is 14 amino acids. In DNA, the CDR3 is TGTGCCAGCAGCGATGACAGGGTCAAGGAAAAACTGTTTTTT. Translating it yields CASSDDRVKEKLFF.

V and J are TRBV5-1 and TRBJ1-2; D remains ambiguous. Per the germline V gene, CDR1 is SGHRS and CDR2 is YFSETQ. The CDR3 extends over 14 amino acids. V was trimmed by 4 bases and J by 0 bases, leaving 10 bases between them. CDR3 sequence: CASSGGGSNYGYTF. The CDR3 region has the DNA TGCGCCAGCAGCGGTGGAGGATCTAACTATGGCTACACCTTC.

V and J are TRBV7-9 and TRBJ2-1, with 9 bases lining up with TRBD2. The CDR3 has 12 amino acids. The junction had 8 bases not matched to a gene; V was cut back by 5 bases and J by 15 bases. CDR1 is SEHNR, CDR2 FQNEAQ, per germline (reference sequence). The CDR3, as DNA: TGTGCCAGCAGCGCCACCGGGACTAGCCGGTTCTTC. Translated: CASSATGTSRFF.

The rearrangement links TRBV19 to TRBJ2-5; TRBD2 matches 13 bases. CDR3 size: 15 residues. In germline, CDR1 is LNHDA, CDR2 SQIVND (reference sequence). Trimming cost V 5 bases and J 10 bases; bases outside gene matches: 10. This CDR3 is CASSARTSGSGDQYF. The CDR3 DNA follows: TGTGCCAGTAGTGCAAGGACTAGCGGGAGCGGGGACCAGTACTTC.

The CDR3: CASSGQGDNQPQHF. CDR3 in DNA: TGTGCCAGCAGTGGACAGGGTGATAACCAGCCCCAGCATTTT. The chain links TRBV2 to TRBJ1-5, with 7 positions matching TRBD1. This CDR3 has 14 amino acids. Trimming cost V 4 bases and J 7 bases; bases outside gene matches: 7. The germline CDR1 and CDR2 sequences are SNHLY and FYNNEI.

This chain links TRBV11-2 with TRBJ1-1; D is possibly TRBD1 (6 bases). CDR1 and CDR2 from the germline V gene are SGHAT and FQNNGV. V was trimmed by 5 bases and J by 5 bases, leaving 12 bases between them. The CDR3 sequence is 13 residues long. CDR3 in DNA: TGTGCCAGCAGCCAGAATACAGGGACTGAAGCTTTCTTT. Protein: CASSQNTGTEAFF.

The chain links TRBV6-1 to TRBJ1-1; 8 bases line up with TRBD1. Germline V lookup: CDR1 MNHNS, CDR2 SASEGT. Trimming at V came to 2 bases and at J to 4 bases, leaving 6 bases not matched to a gene. The CDR3 runs to 15 residues. This chain's CDR3 is CASSERTGRSTEAFF. DNA of the CDR3: TGTGCCAGCAGTGAACGGACAGGGAGGTCCACTGAAGCTTTCTTT.

This chain links TRBV6-5 with TRBJ2-2; 8 bases align to TRBD1. The V and J ends lost 5 bases and 5 bases, in that order; junction bases with no gene match: 4. The CDR3 runs 14 residues. Germline V gives CDR1 MNHEY, CDR2 SVGAGI. This CDR3 reads CASSPRQGTGELFF. The CDR3 DNA reads TGTGCCAGCAGTCCTCGACAGGGGACCGGGGAGCTGTTTTTT.

This clone occurred a few times. This chain connects TRBV19 to TRBJ1-1, with D perhaps matching TRBD1 (5 bases). The CDR3 sequence is 14 residues long. CDR1 is LNHDA and CDR2 is SQIVND in the germline V gene (reference sequence). The V end was cut by 4 bases, the J end by 6 bases, with 15 bases between. The DNA of the CDR3 is TGTGCCAGTAGTAGGGGACGGGGGACCCCTGAAGCTTTCTTT. This gives the protein CASSRGRGTPEAFF.

The V gene is TRBV28, the J gene TRBJ1-1; no clear D gene. The V and J ends lost 3 bases and 0 bases respectively, with 14 bases between them. Per the germline V gene, CDR1 is MDHEN and CDR2 is SYDVKM. The CDR3 loop spans 16 amino acids. The CDR3 is CASSFLGDRMNTEAFF. The DNA for the CDR3 is TGTGCCAGCAGTTTTTTGGGAGACCGCATGAACACTGAAGCTTTCTTT.

This clone has more than one count but fewer than ten. The chain has TRBV14 and TRBJ2-1; no definite D call. Deletions cut 6 bases from V and 8 bases from J, with 14 bases between. CDR1 and CDR2 (germline): SGHDN, FVKESK. The CDR3 spans 13 residues. Here the CDR3 reads CASRGDFADEQFF. CDR3 DNA sequence: TGTGCCAGCAGGGGTGACTTTGCCGATGAGCAGTTCTTC.

The chain combines TRBV29-1 with TRBJ2-2, with 10 bases matching TRBD2. The CDR3 has 13 amino acids. Losses at the gene ends were 7 bases for V and 3 bases for J; bases not matched to a gene: 2. CDR1 SQVTM and CDR2 ANQGSEA come from the germline V gene. The CDR3 nucleotides are TGCAGCGCTAGCGGGGGTTACACCGGGGAGCTGTTTTTT. Residues: CSASGGYTGELFF.

This chain uses TRBV7-2 with TRBJ2-7, with D perhaps matching TRBD2 (5 bases). The V gene lost 2 bases and the J gene lost 1 base, with 12 bases spanning the gap. CDR3 length: 15 residues. From germline, CDR1 is SGHTA and CDR2 FQGNSA. The CDR3 protein is CASSLSGSGSYEQYF. The CDR3 region has the DNA TGTGCCAGCAGCTTATCGGGATCGGGTTCCTACGAGCAGTACTTC.

CDR3 DNA: TGTGCCAGCAGTCCCCAGGGGGCGCGGGGGGGCTACACCTTC. Its protein is CASSPQGARGGYTF. This chain uses TRBV28 with TRBJ1-2; 8 bases align to TRBD1. Per germline, CDR1 MDHEN and CDR2 SYDVKM. V lost 5 bases to trimming and J lost 8 bases; unmatched junction nucleotides: 10. The CDR3 is 14 amino acids.

The chain recombines TRBV7-2 with TRBJ2-5; D ambiguous. The germline V and J ends were trimmed by 5 bases and 4 bases, with 14 bases remaining between them. The CDR3 contains 14 residues. Looked up from germline, CDR1 is SGHTA and CDR2 is FQGNSA. The CDR3 sequence is CASSPSRLGETQYF. The DNA of the CDR3 is TGTGCCAGCAGCCCCTCCCGGCTAGGAGAGACCCAGTACTTC.

This chain joins TRBV10-3 and TRBJ1-1; TRBD1 might be the D (6 bases). Trimming removed 3 bases from V and 1 base from J, with 12 bases in between. Germline V gene data show CDR1 as ENHRY and CDR2 as SYGVKD. The CDR3 spans 15 residues. The DNA for the CDR3 is TGTGCCATCAGTGACCGCGGACAGAAGAACACTGAAGCTTTCTTT. This gives the protein CAISDRGQKNTEAFF.

The chain joins TRBV28 to TRBJ2-5; D unclear. In germline, CDR1 is MDHEN, CDR2 SYDVKM. V was pared by 5 bases and J by 5 bases, with 15 bases between. This CDR3 region has 14 residues. The CDR3 reads CASSPDRPRETQYF. CDR3 sequence (DNA): TGTGCCAGCAGTCCCGACCGTCCCAGGGAGACCCAGTACTTC.

V and J are TRBV27 and TRBJ1-2; the D is unclear. The CDR3 totals 14 residues. V shed 3 bases and J shed 0 bases, with 8 bases lying between them. From germline, CDR1 is MNHEY and CDR2 SMNVEV (reference sequence). CDR3 DNA sequence: TGTGCCAGCAGTTTCAACCGGGCTAACTATGGCTACACCTTC. It encodes CASSFNRANYGYTF.

The chain links TRBV7-8 to TRBJ2-7; D is possibly TRBD2 (5 bases). CDR3 length equals 15 residues. The germline CDR1 and CDR2 sequences are SGHVS and FQNEAQ. V lost 7 bases and J 0 bases, leaving 16 bases between the germline ends. This CDR3 reads CASTPSDSSSYEQYF. In DNA, the CDR3 is TGTGCCAGCACCCCGTCGGACTCAAGCTCCTACGAGCAGTACTTC.

The genes are TRBV15 and TRBJ2-5; possible D gene TRBD1, 7 bases. Near its end, the DNA agrees better with TRBJ2-7, so the J call may be wrong. Germline-derived CDR1 and CDR2 are LNHNV and YYDKDF (reference sequence). This CDR3 region has 14 residues. The CDR3 DNA is TGTGCCACCAGCAAGGCAGGGGGGTTGTACGAGCAGTACTTC. It encodes CATSKAGGLYEQYF.

There are a few counts of this clone. The gene calls are TRBV5-1 and TRBJ2-1, with TRBD2 identical over 10 bases. Trimming took 0 bases from V and 8 from J; bases not matched to a gene: 5. The CDR3 runs to 15 residues. The germline V gene has CDR1 SGHRS and CDR2 YFSETQ. CDR3 sequence reads: CASSLGRTSGDEQFF. The DNA for the CDR3 is TGCGCCAGCAGCTTGGGGAGGACTAGCGGCGATGAGCAGTTCTTC.